The present entry profiles one T cell receptor beta chain with its context. The data derive from a study of human CD8 memory T cell subsets. RNA was isolated from duplicate vials, each containing under 160,000 sorted CD8+ T cells, for every subset. The TCR beta sequencing libraries came from UMI-labeled 5' RACE. TCRdb reprocessed the 5' RACE reads, keeping one entry per CDR3 protein, no DNA. The table lists thousands of distinct CDR3 sequences, with approximately 22% in the top ten. Specimen: CD8+ T cells from PBMCs. The clonotype was recovered from a human donor in good health.

The CDR3 spells CSVWLANTGELFF. This sequence joins TRBV29-1 and TRBJ2-2. Germline CDR1 reads SQVTM; CDR2 reads ANQGSEA. The CDR3 covers 13 residues.